This entry describes one TCR beta chain. Its target is unknown. The data stem from a study of beta chain features in type 1 diabetes. Study conclusions and caveats: Significant though moderate, a shortening of TCRB CDR3s appeared in all four CD4+ subsets of Type 1 diabetes patients.

Reverse transcribing all isolated RNA meant expressed TCRB transcripts were sequenced. The table came from immunoSEQ multiplex PCR; TCRdb's copy has only in-frame clones and leaves some out. The sample carries hundreds of thousands of clones, 15% recorded once. The CDR3 covers 15 residues. This chain links TRBV12-2 with TRBJ2-5; the DNA was not compared with TRBD2, the D call given in the table. TRBV12-2 is a pseudogene segment. This TCR was recovered from a man younger than 35 with type 1 diabetes. The sequencing input was naive CD4+ T cells from blood. The CDR3 reads CASRTTSGPQETQYF. The CDR3, as DNA: TGTGCAAGTCGCACGACTAGCGGTCCGCAAGAGACCCAGTACTTC.